These T cell receptor beta chains were read from a single sample in a study of early T cells in non-severe SARS-CoV-2 infection. TCRdb itself ran the 5' RACE reads through MiXCR, one entry per CDR3 protein. Among about 27,000 distinct CDR3 sequences listed, around 3% were seen once. Sequences were obtained from whole blood. Source of these receptors: an adult who was a healthcare worker with PCR-confirmed SARS-CoV-2 infection or an uninfected control (not recorded which). Each CDR3 is given with its conserved first and last residue. The D gene is left open where the match is weak. Clone size is not always given. Where it is, it says once, few, many or a class for expanded clones.

size: .
V: TRBV3-1
D: .
J: TRBJ2-6
DNA: TGTGCCAGCAGCCTCCGGACTGGGGCCAACGTCCTGACTTTC
CDR3: CASSLRTGANVLTF

size: many
V: TRBV27
D: .
J: TRBJ2-2
DNA: TGTGCCAGCACTAGGTGGAAACACGTTAACACCGGGGAGCTGTTTTTT
CDR3: CASTRWKHVNTGELFF

size: many
V: TRBV27
D: TRBD1
J: TRBJ1-6
DNA: TGTGCCAGCAGACAGACAGGGGGTAATTCACCCCTCCACTTT
CDR3: CASRQTGGNSPLHF

size: many
V: TRBV2
D: TRBD1
J: TRBJ1-6
DNA: TGTGCCAGCAGTGAATCCGGGGGACAGGCTAATTCACCCCTCCACTTT
CDR3: CASSESGGQANSPLHF

size: .
V: TRBV6-6
D: TRBD1
J: TRBJ2-6
DNA: TGTGCCAGCAGTTACCCGGACAGGGCTGGGGCCAACGTCCTGACTTTC
CDR3: CASSYPDRAGANVLTF

size: medium-sized
V: TRBV12-3/TRBV12-4
D: TRBD1
J: TRBJ1-2
DNA: TGTGCCAGCAGTAAACAGGGGCGGAAGGACTATGGCTACACCTTC
CDR3: CASSKQGRKDYGYTF

size: many
V: TRBV29-1
D: .
J: TRBJ2-2
DNA: TGCAGCGTTGCAGAGTACACCGGGGAGCTGTTTTTT
CDR3: CSVAEYTGELFF

size: medium-sized
V: TRBV5-1
D: TRBD1
J: TRBJ1-2
DNA: TGCGCCAGTAGAGACGGGACAGGTGATGGCTACACCTTC
CDR3: CASRDGTGDGYTF

size: .
V: TRBV20-1
D: TRBD2
J: TRBJ2-2
DNA: TGCAGTGCTAGGTTCCCAGCGGGGGTCGGGGAGCTGTTTTTT
CDR3: CSARFPAGVGELFF

size: many
V: TRBV28
D: .
J: TRBJ2-1
DNA: TGTGCCAGCAGATCGAGCGGGTCGAGCTCCTACAATGAGCAGTTCTTC
CDR3: CASRSSGSSSYNEQFF

size: many
V: TRBV20-1
D: .
J: TRBJ2-1
DNA: TGCAGTGCTAGAAGGAGCGCGGGGAATGAGCAGTTCTTC
CDR3: CSARRSAGNEQFF

size: few
V: TRBV7-6
D: .
J: TRBJ2-2
DNA: TGTGCCAGCCGACCCGTGGGGGGGAACACCGGGGAGCTGTTTTTT
CDR3: CASRPVGGNTGELFF

size: many
V: TRBV2
D: .
J: TRBJ2-3
DNA: TGTGCCAGCAGTCCCGACCTGGCTGGCACAGATACGCAGTATTTT
CDR3: CASSPDLAGTDTQYF

size: many
V: TRBV6-4
D: .
J: TRBJ2-2
DNA: .
CDR3: CASSDTGEIPGSCFF

size: many
V: TRBV3-1
D: .
J: TRBJ2-3
DNA: TGTGCCAGCAGCCAAGATCCCGTCGGCACAGATACGCAGTATTTT
CDR3: CASSQDPVGTDTQYF

size: many
V: TRBV3-1
D: .
J: TRBJ2-6
DNA: TGTGCCAGCAGCGAAAGGAGACAGTTCCCTGGGGCCAACGTCCTGATTTTC
CDR3: CASSERRQFPGANVLIF

size: many
V: TRBV18
D: .
J: TRBJ1-6
DNA: TGTGCCAGCTCACCACCTAGCTCCTATAATTCACCCCTCCACTTT
CDR3: CASSPPSSYNSPLHF

size: many
V: TRBV15
D: .
J: TRBJ2-5
DNA: TGTGCCACCAGCAGAGTGGACTTCCCAGAGACCCAGTACTTC
CDR3: CATSRVDFPETQYF

size: medium-sized
V: TRBV7-9
D: TRBD1
J: TRBJ1-2
DNA: TGTGCCAGCAGCTCCCTAACAGGGGAGGACTATGGCTACACCTTC
CDR3: CASSSLTGEDYGYTF

size: many
V: TRBV11-2
D: .
J: TRBJ2-1
DNA: TGTGCCAGCCAGGACACCTGGAGAGAATGGGAGCAGTTCTTC
CDR3: CASQDTWREWEQFF

size: many
V: TRBV20-1
D: TRBD1
J: TRBJ1-5
DNA: TGCAGTGCTAGTAACAACAGGGGGTATCAGCCCCAGCATTTT
CDR3: CSASNNRGYQPQHF

size: many
V: TRBV5-5
D: .
J: TRBJ1-2
DNA: TGTGCCAGCGCCAAGGGCGCTAACTATGGCTACACCTTC
CDR3: CASAKGANYGYTF